This TCR beta chain was captured in a study of cytomegalovirus exposure and HLA in healthy donors. Whole-study context: The study placed approximately 78% of its 398 genotyped donors in the Caucasian-associated ancestry cluster. Study results and limitations: When a later analysis was performed, an Asian-associated ancestry cluster reportedly had fewer N-insertions than the roughly 670-donor mean. In a later analysis, TCR beta V- and J-gene trimming was associated with a missense DCLRE1C variant.

V dropped 5 bases and J dropped 7; count of bases not matched to a gene: 8. This CDR3 has 13 residues. CDR1 is SGHTA and CDR2 is FQGTGA in the germline V gene. Primers for the PCR totalled 60 Vbeta and 13 Jbeta. Produced via immunoSEQ multiplex PCR; TCRdb's table is partial and in-frame only. Here the sample spans almost 90,000 clones, about 85% being singletons. Note on this clone: Antigen: not known.

This chain joins TRBV7-3 and TRBJ2-7, with TRBD1 identical over 7 bases. This clonotype was sampled from a man in his forties in good health and CMV-seropositive. The material sequenced was PBMCs. CDR3 DNA sequence: TGTGCCAGCAGCACCAATCCGACAGGGGAGCAGTACTTC. Amino acids: CASSTNPTGEQYF. The full variable domain, rest sourced from reference TRBV7-3 and TRBJ2-7, is GAGVSQTPSNKVTEKGKYVELRCDPISGHTALYWYRQSLGQGPEFLIYFQGTGAADDSGLPNDRFFAVRPEGSVSTLKIQRTERGDSAVYLCASSTNPTGEQYFGPGTRLTVT.